This record looks at one T cell receptor (beta chain) sequence and its context. Per the authors' pipeline: Amplification of reference gene primers was used by the study to estimate nucleated cell counts. This table comes from immunoSEQ multiplex PCR, and its TCRdb copy is limited to in-frame clones, with some not included. The V and J calls and clone size are taken from that table; D and trimming were inferred from the DNA. Seen here are about 67,000 clones, roughly 79% observed once, and the top ten hold just under 6.5%. The sample is drawn from a study of blood T cell repertoires in COVID-19. Study details: Acute and convalescent COVID-19 samples came from the United States, Italy and Spain.

The TCR originated in a woman aged 55-69 years with acute or convalescent COVID-19. Material for sequencing was peripheral blood.

Here the CDR3 reads CASSVSGGNTGELFF. The CDR3 DNA reads TGTGCCAGCAGCGTATCGGGGGGAAACACCGGGGAGCTGTTTTTT. The gene calls are TRBV9 and TRBJ2-2; TRBD2 matches at 7 bases. Per germline, CDR1 SGDLS and CDR2 YYNGEE. The CDR3 is 15 residues long. V lost 1 base to trimming and J lost 2 bases; unmatched junction nucleotides: 2.